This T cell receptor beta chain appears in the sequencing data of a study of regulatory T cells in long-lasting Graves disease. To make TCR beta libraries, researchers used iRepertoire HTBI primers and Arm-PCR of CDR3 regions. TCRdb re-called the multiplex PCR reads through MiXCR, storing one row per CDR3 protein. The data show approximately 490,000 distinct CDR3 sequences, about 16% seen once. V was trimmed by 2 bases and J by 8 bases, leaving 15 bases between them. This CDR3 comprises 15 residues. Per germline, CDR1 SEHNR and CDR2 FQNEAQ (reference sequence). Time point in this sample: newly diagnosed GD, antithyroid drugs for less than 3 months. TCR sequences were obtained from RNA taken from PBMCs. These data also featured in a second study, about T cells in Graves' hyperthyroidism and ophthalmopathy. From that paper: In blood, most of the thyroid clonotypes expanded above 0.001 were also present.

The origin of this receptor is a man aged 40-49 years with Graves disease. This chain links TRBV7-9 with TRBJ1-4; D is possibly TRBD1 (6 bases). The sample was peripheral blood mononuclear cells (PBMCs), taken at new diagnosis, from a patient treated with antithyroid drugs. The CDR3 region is CASSLTGRFGEKLFF. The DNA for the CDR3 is TGTGCCAGCAGCTTAACAGGGAGATTTGGGGAAAAACTGTTTTTT.